This passage covers 19 T cell receptor beta chains from one sample sequenced in a study of multiple sclerosis patients with progressive multifocal leukoencephalopathy. Some clones are missing from TCRdb's copy, which holds only in-frame ones; the method was immunoSEQ multiplex PCR. This repertoire shows tens of thousands of clones, around 83% found once; its top ten account for 9.5% to 15%. Time point described: time of PML onset. Material: PBMCs, obtained from a patient treated with natalizumab. These receptors were obtained from a woman in her 30s with progressive multifocal leukoencephalopathy.

J is TRBJ1-1 and V is TRBV30; TRBD1 is a possible D gene (5 bases). Trimming took 0 bases from V and 4 from J, leaving 9 bases between them. The V gene's germline CDR1 is GTSNPN and CDR2 SVGIG (reference sequence). The CDR3 spans 13 residues. In DNA form, the CDR3 reads TGTGCCTGGAGTGTGGGCGGGGGCACTGAAGCTTTCTTT. This sequence encodes CAWSVGGGTEAFF.

V is TRBV5-1 and J is TRBJ2-7; D unresolved. The germline V gene has CDR1 SGHRS and CDR2 YFSETQ. Trimming removed 1 base from V and 0 bases from J, with 8 bases in between. The CDR3 is made up of 14 amino acids. In nucleotides, the CDR3 is TGCGCCAGCAGCTTGAGGACGGACTCCTACGAGCAGTACTTC. Translation: CASSLRTDSYEQYF. Together with reference TRBV5-1 and TRBJ2-7, the CDR3 gives the full variable domain: KAGVTQTPRYLIKTRGQQVTLSCSPISGHRSVSWYQQTPGQGLQFLFEYFSETQRNKGNFPGRFSGRQFSNSRSEMNVSTLELGDSALYLCASSLRTDSYEQYFGPGTRLTVT.

The chain has TRBV11-1 and TRBJ2-7; TRBD2 matches 9 bases. CDR3 length equals 14 residues. V trimming: 5 bases; J trimming: 4 bases; junction bases outside the gene matches: 6. CDR1 is SGHAT, CDR2 FQDESV, per germline (reference sequence). The CDR3 spells CASSALAGPYEQYF. The CDR3 DNA reads as TGTGCCAGCAGCGCCCTAGCGGGACCTTACGAGCAGTACTTC.

The table lists this clone with a few counts. The CDR3 loop is CASSPSGQGGKAFF. CDR3 in DNA: TGTGCCAGCTCACCCTCTGGACAGGGTGGGAAAGCTTTCTTT. The V and J genes are TRBV18 and TRBJ1-1; TRBD1 matches at 8 bases. J gave up 9 bases and V 3 bases, and 9 bases lay outside the gene matches. CDR3 length: 14 residues. Germline assignment: CDR1 KGHSH and CDR2 LQKENI.

This clone was seen only once. This chain links TRBV7-2 with TRBJ2-3; 7 bases are a match to TRBD2. The CDR3 length is 17 residues. Germline V CDR1 and CDR2: SGHTA, FQGNSA. Losses at the gene ends were 5 bases for V and 3 bases for J; bases not matched to a gene: 14. The CDR3 loop is CASSPTRAGSITDTQYF. CDR3 coding DNA: TGTGCCAGCAGCCCGACTAGAGCGGGGTCCATAACAGATACGCAGTATTTT.

This chain joins TRBV19 and TRBJ2-7; TRBD2 might be the D (6 bases). CDR1 LNHDA and CDR2 SQIVND come from the germline V gene (reference sequence). With 1 base removed from V and 3 bases from J, the gap between germline ends came to 10 bases. The CDR3 consists of 14 residues. CDR3 sequence: CASSIARGFYEQYF. The CDR3 region has the DNA TGTGCCAGTAGTATAGCGCGGGGTTTCTACGAGCAGTACTTC. Full variable domain (outside the CDR3, taken from reference TRBV19 and TRBJ2-7): DGGITQSPKYLFRKEGQNVTLSCEQNLNHDAMYWYRQDPGQGLRLIYYSQIVNDFQKGDIAEGYSVSREKKESFPLTVTSAQKNPTAFYLCASSIARGFYEQYFGPGTRLTVT.

The genes are TRBV15 and TRBJ1-3; D remains ambiguous. V shed 6 bases and J shed 0 bases, with 6 bases lying between them. The CDR3 is 13 amino acids. The germline V gene encodes CDR1 LNHNV and CDR2 YYDKDF (reference sequence). This CDR3 reads CATRQSSGNTIYF. The CDR3 bases are TGTGCCACCAGACAGAGCTCTGGAAACACCATATATTTT.

The CDR3 DNA reads as TGTGCCAGTAGTCTGAGACCCGGGACAGGGTTGGGCACTGAAGCTTTCTTT. This gives the protein CASSLRPGTGLGTEAFF. The chain combines TRBV19 with TRBJ1-1; TRBD1 agrees at 9 bases. Per the germline V gene, CDR1 is LNHDA and CDR2 is SQIVND (reference sequence). J gave up 4 bases and V 5 bases, and 14 bases lay outside the gene matches. The CDR3 runs 17 residues.

This chain uses TRBV19 with TRBJ2-3, with a weak D call TRBD2 (6 bases). Trimming took off 8 bases at V and 3 bases at J, with 18 bases between the two ends. There are 15 residues in the CDR3. In germline, CDR1 is LNHDA, CDR2 SQIVND (reference sequence). The CDR3 sequence is CASGPRGGTTDTQYF. The CDR3 DNA reads as TGTGCCAGTGGCCCCCGAGGCGGGACGACAGATACGCAGTATTTT.

This clone was detected only a few times. The genes are TRBV2 and TRBJ2-2; D could derive from TRBD1 or TRBD2 (6 bases each). The CDR3 loop spans 16 amino acids. The germline CDR1 and CDR2 sequences are SNHLY and FYNNEI. The V and J ends lost 6 bases and 1 base respectively, with 15 bases between them. The DNA for the CDR3 is TGTGCCAGCAGGAGGGGGAGGACTTTGAACACCGGGGAGCTGTTTTTT. It translates to CASRRGRTLNTGELFF. Filled out from reference TRBV2 and TRBJ2-2, the complete variable domain reads EPEVTQTPSHQVTQMGQEVILRCVPISNHLYFYWYRQILGQKVEFLVSFYNNEISEKSEIFDDQFSVERPDGSNFTLKIRSTKLEDSAMYFCASRRGRTLNTGELFFGEGSRLTVL.

This chain joins TRBV6-1 and TRBJ2-1; 12 bases are a match to TRBD1. CDR3 length equals 14 residues. Germline CDR1 and CDR2: MNHNS and SASEGT. J gave up 9 bases and V 5 bases, and 5 bases lay outside the gene matches. The CDR3 is CASSLRDRGPEQFF. The CDR3 nucleotides read TGTGCCAGCAGTCTCCGGGACAGGGGGCCTGAGCAGTTCTTC.

The chain combines TRBV4-1 with TRBJ2-1; TRBD2 matches 8 bases. The germline V gene encodes CDR1 MGHRA and CDR2 YSYEKL. CDR3 size: 16 residues. V shed 0 bases and J 4 bases; nucleotides not matched to a gene: 5. Here the CDR3 reads CASSQDRLAPYNEQFF. The CDR3, as DNA: TGCGCCAGCAGCCAAGATCGACTAGCGCCTTACAATGAGCAGTTCTTC.

This chain joins TRBV6-5 and TRBJ1-5, with no clear D. CDR3 size: 13 residues. CDR1 MNHEY and CDR2 SVGAGI come from the germline V gene. V gave up 8 bases and J gave up 2 bases, with 10 bases separating them. The CDR3 DNA follows: TGTGCCAGCGCGAGGGAAGGCAATCAGCCCCAGCATTTT. It codes for CASAREGNQPQHF.

The chain recombines TRBV30 with TRBJ1-2, with TRBD1 as a possible D gene (5 bases). The CDR3 loop spans 15 amino acids. Trimming left V 0 bases short and J 1 base short, with 12 bases between. In germline, CDR1 is GTSNPN, CDR2 SVGIG (reference sequence). The CDR3 nucleotides read TGTGCCTGGAGTGTACCGGGACGACGTAACTATGGCTACACCTTC. This sequence encodes CAWSVPGRRNYGYTF. Drawing the rest from reference TRBV30 and TRBJ1-2, the complete variable domain is SQTIHQWPATLVQPVGSPLSLECTVEGTSNPNLYWYRQAAGRGLQLLFYSVGIGQISSEVPQNLSASRPQDRQFILSSKKLLLSDSGFYLCAWSVPGRRNYGYTFGSGTRLTVV.

V usage is TRBV9 and J usage is TRBJ2-7, with TRBD2 matching 9 bases. With V trimmed by 2 bases and J by 6 bases, 6 bases remained unmatched. Germline V CDR1 and CDR2: SGDLS, YYNGEE. This CDR3 comprises 14 residues. CDR3 residues: CASSVAGGVGEQYF. CDR3 DNA: TGTGCCAGCAGCGTCGCGGGAGGGGTGGGCGAGCAGTACTTC. Full variable domain (missing parts from reference TRBV9 and TRBJ2-7): DSGVTQTPKHLITATGQRVTLRCSPRSGDLSVYWYQQSLDQGLQFLIQYYNGEERAKGNILERFSAQQFPDLHSELNLSSLELGDSALYFCASSVAGGVGEQYFGPGTRLTVT.

CDR3 region: CASSLERGETQYF. The CDR3 DNA sequence: TGTGCCAGCAGCTTGGAACGCGGAGAGACCCAGTACTTC. This chain uses TRBV7-8 with TRBJ2-5, with D hard to call. V lost 3 bases and J 4 bases, leaving 9 bases between the germline ends. The CDR3 is made up of 13 amino acids. Germline values: CDR1 SGHVS, CDR2 FQNEAQ.

The chain carries TRBV7-2 and TRBJ2-3; TRBD1 agrees at 8 bases. There are 16 residues in the CDR3. CDR1 SGHTA and CDR2 FQGNSA come from the germline V gene. Unmatched junction bases numbered 9, after V lost 6 bases and J lost 1 base. This CDR3 is CASRLTTDRGTDTQYF. The CDR3 DNA follows: TGTGCCAGCAGGCTGACCACGGACAGGGGCACAGATACGCAGTATTTT.

The V call is TRBV2, the J call TRBJ2-7, with D hard to call. Germline-derived CDR1 and CDR2 are SNHLY and FYNNEI. There are 10 residues in the CDR3. The V end was cut by 8 bases, the J end by 3 bases, with 5 bases between. In DNA form, the CDR3 reads TGTGCCAGCGGGGACTACGAGCAGTACTTC. Translating it yields CASGDYEQYF. The full variable domain, its missing parts supplied by reference TRBV2 and TRBJ2-7, is EPEVTQTPSHQVTQMGQEVILRCVPISNHLYFYWYRQILGQKVEFLVSFYNNEISEKSEIFDDQFSVERPDGSNFTLKIRSTKLEDSAMYFCASGDYEQYFGPGTRLTVT.

J is TRBJ2-1 and V is TRBV6-4; no clear D gene. This CDR3 has 17 amino acids. Germline loops: CDR1 MRHNA, CDR2 SNTAGT. V was clipped by 3 bases and J by 5 bases, with 20 bases between them. The CDR3 loop reads CASSEGKGSRRNNEQFF. Here the CDR3 DNA reads TGTGCCAGCAGTGAGGGTAAGGGCAGCCGCAGAAACAATGAGCAGTTCTTC.